This T cell receptor (beta chain) was identified during a study of OX40 agonist ivuxolimab in advanced cancers. As for the study in general: Intravenous ivuxolimab was administered to patients every 2 weeks at 0.01 to 10 mg/kg.

CDR1 and CDR2 from the germline V gene are SGHTA and FQGNSA. The CDR3 extends over 15 amino acids. Trimming cost V 5 bases and J 0 bases; bases outside gene matches: 4. This clone appeared a single time. No antigen is known for it. Overall study results and limits: Nonresponders included some who also had low normalized T-cell clonal expansion. Among T cells, CD8+ cells averaged more expanded clones than CD4+ cells.

Patients were excluded for autoimmune disease history or systemic immunosuppression. Some clones are missing from TCRdb's copy, which holds only in-frame ones; the method was immunoSEQ multiplex PCR. The profile shows some 55,000 clones, about 80% of them singletons. The receptor was derived from an adult with an advanced solid tumor such as melanoma, head and neck, liver or kidney cancer. V is TRBV7-2 and J is TRBJ2-1, with TRBD1 matching over 7 bases. The material sequenced was CD4+ or CD8+ T cells sorted from blood, taken in a trial of the OX40 agonist ivuxolimab. In nucleotides, the CDR3 is TGTGCCAGCAGCCCCCCAGGGGGCTCCTACAATGAGCAGTTCTTC. Translation: CASSPPGGSYNEQFF.